The present entry profiles one TCR beta chain with its context. V was trimmed by 8 bases and J by 0 bases, leaving 20 bases between them. Germline assignment: CDR1 KGHSH and CDR2 LQKENI. The CDR3 is 17 amino acids. TCRdb's copy holds only in-frame clones and misses some; the assay was immunoSEQ multiplex PCR. The repertoire has approximately 220,000 clones, approximately 80% of them found once; the top ten carry nearly 7.5%. The data are from a study of blood T cell repertoires in COVID-19. The source of this sequence is a woman between 40 and 50 years old with acute COVID-19. The chain couples TRBV18 to TRBJ2-4; perhaps TRBD1 as D (5 bases). Sequenced: PBMCs or T cells enriched from blood (not recorded which). The CDR3 nucleotides read TGTGCCAGCACGACAGACGTAGCCAACGTAGCCAAAAACATTCAGTACTTC. It codes for CASTTDVANVAKNIQYF. Together with reference TRBV18 and TRBJ2-4, the CDR3 gives the full variable domain: NAGVMQNPRHLVRRRGQEARLRCSPMKGHSHVYWYRQLPEEGLKFMVYLQKENIIDESGMPKERFSAEFPKEGPSILRIQQVVRGDSAAYFCASTTDVANVAKNIQYFGAGTRLSVL.